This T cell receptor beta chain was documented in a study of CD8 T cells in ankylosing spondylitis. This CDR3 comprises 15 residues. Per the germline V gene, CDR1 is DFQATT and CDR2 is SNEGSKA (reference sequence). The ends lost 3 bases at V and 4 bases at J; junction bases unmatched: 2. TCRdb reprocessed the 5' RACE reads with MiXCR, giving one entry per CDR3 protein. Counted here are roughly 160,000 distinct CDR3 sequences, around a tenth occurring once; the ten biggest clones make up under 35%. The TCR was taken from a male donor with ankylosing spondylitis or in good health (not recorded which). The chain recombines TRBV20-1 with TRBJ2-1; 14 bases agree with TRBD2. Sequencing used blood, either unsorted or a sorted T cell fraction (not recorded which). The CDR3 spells CSASRLAGGYNEQFF. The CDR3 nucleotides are TGCAGTGCTAGTCGACTAGCGGGGGGGTACAATGAGCAGTTCTTC.